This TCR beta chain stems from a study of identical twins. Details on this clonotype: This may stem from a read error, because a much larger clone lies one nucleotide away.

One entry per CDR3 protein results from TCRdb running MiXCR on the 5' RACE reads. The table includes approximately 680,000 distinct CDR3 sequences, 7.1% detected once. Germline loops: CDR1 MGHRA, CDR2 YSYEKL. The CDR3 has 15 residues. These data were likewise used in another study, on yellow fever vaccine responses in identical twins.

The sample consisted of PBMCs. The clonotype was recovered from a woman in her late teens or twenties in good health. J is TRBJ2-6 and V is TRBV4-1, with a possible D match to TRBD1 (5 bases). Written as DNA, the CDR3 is TGCGCCAGCAGCCAAACTCCCTCTGGGGCCATCGTCCTGACTTTC. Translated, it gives CASSQTPSGAIVLTF.